This TCR beta chain was sequenced in a study of blood T cells in healthy people across ages. Study-level findings and limits: What prevented conclusive comparison of naive and antigen-experienced cells was that PBMCs were unsorted. A greater number of naive CD4+ cells and higher diversity distinguished long-lived donors from aged donors.

Points on this clonotype: Its specificity is not known.

CDR1 is SGDLS, CDR2 YYNGEE, per germline. The CDR3 is 13 amino acids. V lost 3 bases and J lost 6, with 13 bases in between. Through a sample-barcoded 5' primer and a J-beta primer mix, a second PCR was run for roughly 6 to 11 cycles. Each cDNA molecule was tagged by a template-switch adaptor with 12 random nucleotides. From each sample, at least 2.5 million paired-end reads containing CDR3 were obtained. Each CDR3 protein gets one entry after TCRdb re-called the 5' RACE reads with MiXCR. The profile shows approximately 790,000 distinct CDR3 sequences, roughly 60% of them singletons. The sample was blood. The TCR was taken from a man aged 30 to 45 in good health. The chain combines TRBV9 with TRBJ2-7, with D perhaps being TRBD1 or TRBD2 (6 bases each). The CDR3 DNA is TGTGCCAGCAGCGCTCAAGGGGGGCGCGAGCAGTACTTC. Translated, it gives CASSAQGGREQYF.